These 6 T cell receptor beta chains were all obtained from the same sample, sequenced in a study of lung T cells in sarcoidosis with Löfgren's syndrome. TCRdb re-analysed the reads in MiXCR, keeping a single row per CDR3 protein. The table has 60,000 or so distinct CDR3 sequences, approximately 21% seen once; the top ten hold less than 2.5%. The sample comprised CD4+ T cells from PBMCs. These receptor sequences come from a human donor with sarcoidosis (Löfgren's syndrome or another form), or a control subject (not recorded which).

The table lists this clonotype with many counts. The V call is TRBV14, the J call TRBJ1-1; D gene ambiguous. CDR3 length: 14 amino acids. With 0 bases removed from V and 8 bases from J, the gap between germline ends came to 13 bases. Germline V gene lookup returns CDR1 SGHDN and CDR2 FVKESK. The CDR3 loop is CASSQELRVPEAFF. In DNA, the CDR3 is TGTGCCAGCAGCCAAGAACTCCGGGTACCAGAAGCTTTCTTT.

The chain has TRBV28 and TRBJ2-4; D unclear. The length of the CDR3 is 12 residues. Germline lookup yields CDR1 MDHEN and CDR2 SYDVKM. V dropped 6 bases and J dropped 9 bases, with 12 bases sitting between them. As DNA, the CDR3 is TGTGCCAGCAGCCCCCATAGGAGCATTCAGTACTTC. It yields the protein CASSPHRSIQYF.

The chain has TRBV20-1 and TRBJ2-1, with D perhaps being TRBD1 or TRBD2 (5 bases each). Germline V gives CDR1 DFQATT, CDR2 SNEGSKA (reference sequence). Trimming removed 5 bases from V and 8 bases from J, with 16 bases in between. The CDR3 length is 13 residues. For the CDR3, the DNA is TGCAGTGCTGCCAAGGGGAGTCCTGATGAGCAGTTCTTC. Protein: CSAAKGSPDEQFF.

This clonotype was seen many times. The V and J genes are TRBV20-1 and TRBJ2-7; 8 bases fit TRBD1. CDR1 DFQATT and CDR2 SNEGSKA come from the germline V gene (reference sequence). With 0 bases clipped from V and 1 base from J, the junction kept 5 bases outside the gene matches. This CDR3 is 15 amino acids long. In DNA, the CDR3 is TGCAGTGCTAGAGATAAAGGGACAGGATCCTACGAGCAGTACTTC. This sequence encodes CSARDKGTGSYEQYF.

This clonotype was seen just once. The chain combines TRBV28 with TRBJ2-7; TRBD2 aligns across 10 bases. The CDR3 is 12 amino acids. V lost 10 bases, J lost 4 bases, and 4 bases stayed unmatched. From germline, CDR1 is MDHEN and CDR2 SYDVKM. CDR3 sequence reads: CAMVAGGYEQYF. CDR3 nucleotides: TGTGCCATGGTAGCGGGAGGATACGAGCAGTACTTC.

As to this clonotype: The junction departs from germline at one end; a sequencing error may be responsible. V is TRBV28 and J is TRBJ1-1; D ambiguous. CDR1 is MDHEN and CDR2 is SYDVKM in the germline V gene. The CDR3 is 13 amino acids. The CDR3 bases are TGTGCCTGCAGTCTTGTAGTCGGCACTGAAGCTTTCTTT. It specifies CACSLVVGTEAFF.